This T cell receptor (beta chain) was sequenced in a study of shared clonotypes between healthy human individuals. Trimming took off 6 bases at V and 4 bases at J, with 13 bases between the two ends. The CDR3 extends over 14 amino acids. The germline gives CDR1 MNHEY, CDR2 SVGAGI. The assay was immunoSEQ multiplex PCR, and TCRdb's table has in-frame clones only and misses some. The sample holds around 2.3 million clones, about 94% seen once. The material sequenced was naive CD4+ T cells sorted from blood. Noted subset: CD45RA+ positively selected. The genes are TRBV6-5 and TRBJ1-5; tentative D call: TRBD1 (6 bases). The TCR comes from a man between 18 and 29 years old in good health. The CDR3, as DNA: TGTGCCAGCAGACCCAGACAGGATAATCAGCCCCAGCATTTT. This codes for CASRPRQDNQPQHF.